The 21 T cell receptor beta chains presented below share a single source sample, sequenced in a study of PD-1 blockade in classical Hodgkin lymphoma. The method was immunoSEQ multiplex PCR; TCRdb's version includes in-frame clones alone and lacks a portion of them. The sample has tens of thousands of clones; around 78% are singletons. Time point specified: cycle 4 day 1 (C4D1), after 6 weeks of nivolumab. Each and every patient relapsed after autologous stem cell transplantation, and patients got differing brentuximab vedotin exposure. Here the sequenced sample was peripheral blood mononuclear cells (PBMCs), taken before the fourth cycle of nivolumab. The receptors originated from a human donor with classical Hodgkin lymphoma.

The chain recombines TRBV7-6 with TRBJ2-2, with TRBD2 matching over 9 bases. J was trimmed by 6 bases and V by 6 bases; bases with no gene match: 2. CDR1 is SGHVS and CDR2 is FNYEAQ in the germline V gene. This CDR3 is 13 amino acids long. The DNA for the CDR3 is TGTGCCAGCAGGCGGGGGGGCCCCGGGGAGCTGTTTTTT. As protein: CASRRGGPGELFF.

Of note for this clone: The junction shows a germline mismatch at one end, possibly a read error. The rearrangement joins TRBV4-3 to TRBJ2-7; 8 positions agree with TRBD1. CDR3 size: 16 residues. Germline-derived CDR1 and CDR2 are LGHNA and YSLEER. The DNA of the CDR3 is TGCGCCGGCAGCCGAACCACCGGGACAGGTTCCTACGAGCAGTACTTC. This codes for CAGSRTTGTGSYEQYF.

CDR3 sequence: CASSYGRGARIDTQYF. For the CDR3, the DNA is TGTGCCAGCAGTTACGGTCGGGGGGCGCGAATAGATACGCAGTATTTT. The chain links TRBV6-5 to TRBJ2-3; TRBD2 is a possible D gene (7 bases). The CDR3 is 16 residues long. V was cut by 2 bases and J by 5 bases, with 17 bases left in between. CDR1 and CDR2 from the germline V gene are MNHEY and SVGAGI.

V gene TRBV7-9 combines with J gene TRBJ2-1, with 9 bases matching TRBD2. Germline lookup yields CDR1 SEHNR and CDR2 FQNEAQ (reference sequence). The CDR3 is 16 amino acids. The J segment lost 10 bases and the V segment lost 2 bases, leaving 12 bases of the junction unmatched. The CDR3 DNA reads TGTGCCAGCAGCTTATTAGCGGGAGCCCCGGACACCGAGCAGTTCTTC. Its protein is CASSLLAGAPDTEQFF.

The CDR3 DNA is TGTGCCAGCAGCCAAGGGTCCGGGGGGGCTGGGGCCAACGTCCTGACTTTC. This translates into CASSQGSGGAGANVLTF. This chain joins TRBV4-2 and TRBJ2-6, with TRBD2 identical over 8 bases. This CDR3 has 17 amino acids. CDR1 and CDR2 from the germline V gene are LGHNA and YNFKEQ. The V and J ends lost 1 base and 2 bases, in that order; junction bases with no gene match: 4.

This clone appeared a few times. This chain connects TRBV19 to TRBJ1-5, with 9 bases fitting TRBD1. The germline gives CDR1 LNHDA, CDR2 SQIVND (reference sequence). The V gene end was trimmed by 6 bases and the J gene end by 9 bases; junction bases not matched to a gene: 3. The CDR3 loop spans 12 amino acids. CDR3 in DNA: TGTGCCAGTAGGGGACAGGGACGGCCCCAGCATTTT. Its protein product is CASRGQGRPQHF.

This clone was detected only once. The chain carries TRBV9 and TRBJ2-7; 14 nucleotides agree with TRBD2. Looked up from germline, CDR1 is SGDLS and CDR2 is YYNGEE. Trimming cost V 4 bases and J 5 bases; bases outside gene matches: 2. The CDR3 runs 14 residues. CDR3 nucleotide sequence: TGTGCCAGCAGCCCGGGACTAGCGGGGGACGAGCAGTACTTC. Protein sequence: CASSPGLAGDEQYF.

CDR3 loop: CASSQPGQNFYGYTF. The CDR3, as DNA: TGTGCCAGCAGCCAGCCGGGACAGAACTTTTATGGCTACACCTTC. V is TRBV7-9 and J is TRBJ1-2; 7 bases match TRBD1. The CDR3 totals 15 residues. V shed 5 bases and J 5 bases; nucleotides not matched to a gene: 11. Germline loops: CDR1 SEHNR, CDR2 FQNEAQ (reference sequence). The full variable domain, rest sourced from reference TRBV7-9 and TRBJ1-2, is DTGVSQNPRHKITKRGQNVTFRCDPISEHNRLYWYRQTLGQGPEFLTYFQNEAQLEKSRLLSDRFSAERPKGSFSTLEIQRTEQGDSAMYLCASSQPGQNFYGYTFGSGTRLTVV.

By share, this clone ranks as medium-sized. The DNA of the CDR3 is TGTGCCAGCAGTGAAGACCTCCGCTACGAGCAGTACTTC. Protein product: CASSEDLRYEQYF. This chain connects TRBV2 to TRBJ2-7; no clear D gene. This CDR3 is 13 amino acids long. The V gene's germline CDR1 is SNHLY and CDR2 FYNNEI. V was cut by 1 base and J by 3 bases, with 7 bases left in between.

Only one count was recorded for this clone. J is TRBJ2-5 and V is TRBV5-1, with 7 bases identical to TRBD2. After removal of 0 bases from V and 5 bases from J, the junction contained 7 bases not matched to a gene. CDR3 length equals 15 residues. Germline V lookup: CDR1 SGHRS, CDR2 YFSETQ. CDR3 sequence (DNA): TGCGCCAGCAGCTTGGACCTAGCGGCCGTGGAGACCCAGTACTTC. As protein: CASSLDLAAVETQYF.

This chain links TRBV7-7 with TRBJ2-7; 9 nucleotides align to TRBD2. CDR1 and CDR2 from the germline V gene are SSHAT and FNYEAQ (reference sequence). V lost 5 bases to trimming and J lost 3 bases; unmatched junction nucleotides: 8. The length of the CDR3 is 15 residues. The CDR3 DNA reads TGTGCCAGCAGCCCACGGGGGCGGGAGGGCTACGAGCAGTACTTC. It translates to CASSPRGREGYEQYF.

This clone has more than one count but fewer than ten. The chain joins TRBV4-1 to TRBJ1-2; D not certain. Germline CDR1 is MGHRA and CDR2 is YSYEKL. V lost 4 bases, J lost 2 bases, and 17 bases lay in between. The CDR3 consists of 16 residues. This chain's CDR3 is CASSPSQGNPNYGYTF. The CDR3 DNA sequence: TGCGCCAGCAGCCCCTCACAAGGGAACCCCAACTATGGCTACACCTTC.

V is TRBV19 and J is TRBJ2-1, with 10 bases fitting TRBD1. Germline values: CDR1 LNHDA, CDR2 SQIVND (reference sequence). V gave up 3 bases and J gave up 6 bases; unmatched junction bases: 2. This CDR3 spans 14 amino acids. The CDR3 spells CASSIGTGANEQFF. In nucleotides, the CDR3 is TGTGCCAGTAGTATCGGGACAGGGGCCAATGAGCAGTTCTTC. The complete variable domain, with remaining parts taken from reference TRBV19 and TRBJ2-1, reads DGGITQSPKYLFRKEGQNVTLSCEQNLNHDAMYWYRQDPGQGLRLIYYSQIVNDFQKGDIAEGYSVSREKKESFPLTVTSAQKNPTAFYLCASSIGTGANEQFFGPGTRLTVL.

DNA for the CDR3: TGTGCCATCAACAGAGGACAGGGACCCTACGAGCAGTACTTC. It yields the protein CAINRGQGPYEQYF. V gene TRBV10-3 combines with J gene TRBJ2-7, with 8 bases matching TRBD1. This CDR3 is built from 14 residues. V lost 7 bases and J lost 2; bases outside the gene matches: 7. CDR1 is ENHRY and CDR2 is SYGVKD in the germline V gene.

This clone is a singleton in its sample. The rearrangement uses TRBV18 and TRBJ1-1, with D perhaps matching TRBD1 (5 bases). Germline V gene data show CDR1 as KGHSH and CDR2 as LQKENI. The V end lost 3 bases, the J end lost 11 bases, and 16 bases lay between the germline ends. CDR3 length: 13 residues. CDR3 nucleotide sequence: TGTGCCAGCTCACCTTCCCCGGGCAGGGTGGCTTTCTTT. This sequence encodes CASSPSPGRVAFF.

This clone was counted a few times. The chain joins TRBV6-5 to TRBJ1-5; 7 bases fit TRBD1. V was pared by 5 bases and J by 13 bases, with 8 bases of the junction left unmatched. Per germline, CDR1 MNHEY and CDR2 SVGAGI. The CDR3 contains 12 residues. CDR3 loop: CASSVNRGNQHF. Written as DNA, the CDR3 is TGTGCCAGCAGTGTAAACAGGGGAAATCAGCATTTT.

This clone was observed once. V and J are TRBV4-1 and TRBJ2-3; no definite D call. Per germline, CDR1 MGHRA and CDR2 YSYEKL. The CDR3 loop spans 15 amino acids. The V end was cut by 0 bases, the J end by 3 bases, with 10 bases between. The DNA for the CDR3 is TGCGCCAGCAGCCAAGAAACGGATAATACAGATACGCAGTATTTT. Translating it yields CASSQETDNTDTQYF.

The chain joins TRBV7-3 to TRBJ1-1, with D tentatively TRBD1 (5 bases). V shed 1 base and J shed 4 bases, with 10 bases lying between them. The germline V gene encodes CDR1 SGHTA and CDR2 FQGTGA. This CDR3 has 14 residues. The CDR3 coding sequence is TGTGCCAGCAGCTTAATCGCTGGGGCCACTGAAGCTTTCTTT. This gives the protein CASSLIAGATEAFF.

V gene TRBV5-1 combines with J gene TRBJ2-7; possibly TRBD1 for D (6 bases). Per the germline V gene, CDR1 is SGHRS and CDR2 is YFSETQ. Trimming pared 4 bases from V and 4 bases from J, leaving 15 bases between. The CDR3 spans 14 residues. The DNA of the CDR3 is TGCGCCAGCAGCGCAGTAACAGGGAATTACGAGCAGTACTTC. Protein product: CASSAVTGNYEQYF.

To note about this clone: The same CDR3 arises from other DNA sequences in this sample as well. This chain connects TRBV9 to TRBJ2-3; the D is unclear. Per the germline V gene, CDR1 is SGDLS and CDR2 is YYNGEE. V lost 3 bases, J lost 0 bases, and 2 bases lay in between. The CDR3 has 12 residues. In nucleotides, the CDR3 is TGTGCCAGCAGCGCAAGCACAGATACGCAGTATTTT. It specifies CASSASTDTQYF.

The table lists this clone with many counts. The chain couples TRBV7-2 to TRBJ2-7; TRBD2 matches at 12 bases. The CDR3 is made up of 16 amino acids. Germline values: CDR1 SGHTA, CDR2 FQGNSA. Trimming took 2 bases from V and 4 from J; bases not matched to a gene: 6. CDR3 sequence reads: CASSLSSGRAKYEQYF. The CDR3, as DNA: TGTGCCAGCAGCTTATCTAGCGGGAGGGCCAAATACGAGCAGTACTTC.